This T cell receptor (beta chain) was found in a study of T cells in Graves' hyperthyroidism and ophthalmopathy. Study-level information: Peripheral blood samples were taken at initial diagnosis, prior to any treatment.

Amplification of TCR beta CDR3 regions was performed using RNA transcripts as template. With the HTBI primer set, the TCR CDR3 went through a first round of RT-PCR. Using its own MiXCR run on the multiplex PCR reads, TCRdb lists one record per CDR3 protein. The sample holds about 560,000 distinct CDR3 sequences, approximately 15% seen once. Whole-study results and caveats: Blood also showed most of the thyroid clonotypes that were expanded above 0.001.

This clonotype was picked up many times. Its antigen is currently unknown. The ends lost 3 bases at V and 6 bases at J; junction bases unmatched: 8. Germline assignment: CDR1 MNHEY and CDR2 SMNVEV (reference sequence). The CDR3 has 15 residues. V is TRBV27 and J is TRBJ2-1, with TRBD2 identical over 7 bases. Material for sequencing was blood. The TCR was taken from a woman aged 25-40 years with Graves' hyperthyroidism. The chain's CDR3 is CASSFGGSTRNEQFF. DNA for the CDR3: TGTGCCAGCAGTTTCGGGGGGTCGACTCGCAATGAGCAGTTCTTC.